Listed below are T cell receptor beta chains from one sample, sequenced in a study of cytomegalovirus exposure and HLA in healthy donors. Generated by immunoSEQ multiplex PCR, the TCRdb table keeps only in-frame clones and is missing some. Seen here are around 100,000 clones, roughly 85% observed once, and the top ten hold roughly 20%. Sample: PBMCs. These receptor sequences come from a man aged 18 to 29 in good health and CMV-seropositive. CDR3s include the opening cysteine and the closing phenylalanine or tryptophan. A D gene is named only where the DNA matches it firmly. Clone size is not always given. Where it is, it says once, few, many or a class for expanded clones.

d_gene: NA; len: 12; j_gene: TRBJ2-2; abundance: NA; v_gene: TRBV29-1; CDR3nt: TGCAGCGTTGTTACAGGGCCTGGGGAGCTGTTTTTT; CDR3aa: CSVVTGPGELFF
d_gene: NA; len: 15; j_gene: TRBJ2-3; abundance: NA; v_gene: TRBV27; CDR3nt: TGTGCCAGCAGTTTATCTCCGGGATACACAGATACGCAGTATTTT; CDR3aa: CASSLSPGYTDTQYF
d_gene: TRBD2; len: 16; j_gene: TRBJ2-3; abundance: NA; v_gene: TRBV6-1; CDR3nt: TGTGCCAGCAGTGAAGAGGGTAGCGGGGCCACAGATACGCAGTATTTT; CDR3aa: CASSEEGSGATDTQYF
d_gene: NA; len: 16; j_gene: TRBJ2-2; abundance: NA; v_gene: TRBV11-3; CDR3nt: TGTGCCAGCAGCCCTCCTCGAAGTCTGGCCACCGGGGAGCTGTTTTTT; CDR3aa: CASSPPRSLATGELFF
d_gene: TRBD1; len: 16; j_gene: TRBJ1-2; abundance: NA; v_gene: TRBV28; CDR3nt: TGTGCCAGCAGTCCATCCCCCACACAGGGGGACTATGGCTACACCTTC; CDR3aa: CASSPSPTQGDYGYTF
d_gene: TRBD1; len: 17; j_gene: TRBJ2-3; abundance: NA; v_gene: TRBV5-1; CDR3nt: TGCGCCAGCAGCTTGGGGACAGGGCCTCCCACCACAGATACGCAGTATTTT; CDR3aa: CASSLGTGPPTTDTQYF
d_gene: NA; len: 15; j_gene: TRBJ2-7; abundance: NA; v_gene: TRBV9; CDR3nt: TGTGCCAGCAGCCCAACAGGTGGGGGGGCAGGGGAGCAGTACTTC; CDR3aa: CASSPTGGGAGEQYF
d_gene: TRBD1; len: 19; j_gene: TRBJ2-2; abundance: NA; v_gene: TRBV5-1; CDR3nt: TGCGCCAGCAGCCCCCGTCCTAATCTACAGGGGGCGGACACCGGGGAGCTGTTTTTT; CDR3aa: CASSPRPNLQGADTGELFF
d_gene: NA; len: 13; j_gene: TRBJ1-4; abundance: NA; v_gene: TRBV4-1; CDR3nt: TGCGCCAGCAGCCATCCGGGACTCGAAAAACTGTTTTTT; CDR3aa: CASSHPGLEKLFF
d_gene: TRBD2; len: 14; j_gene: TRBJ2-1; abundance: NA; v_gene: TRBV10-2; CDR3nt: TGCGCCAGCACAACTAGCGGGAGTAGTAATGAGCAGTTCTTC; CDR3aa: CASTTSGSSNEQFF
d_gene: TRBD2; len: 17; j_gene: TRBJ2-2; abundance: NA; v_gene: TRBV7-6; CDR3nt: TGTGCCAGCAGCCTTAGTGGCCTAGCGGGAGCCACCGGGGAGCTGTTTTTT; CDR3aa: CASSLSGLAGATGELFF
d_gene: NA; len: 15; j_gene: TRBJ1-3; abundance: NA; v_gene: TRBV10-3; CDR3nt: TGTGCCATCAGTGGAGTAACAGGGCTAGGAAACACCATATATTTT; CDR3aa: CAISGVTGLGNTIYF
d_gene: TRBD1; len: 13; j_gene: TRBJ1-1; abundance: NA; v_gene: TRBV27; CDR3nt: TGTGCCAGCAGTTTAGTACAGGGGACTGAAGCTTTCTTT; CDR3aa: CASSLVQGTEAFF
d_gene: NA; len: 15; j_gene: TRBJ2-7; abundance: NA; v_gene: TRBV5-1; CDR3nt: TGCGCCAGCAGCTTCACCGGGACAACCTCCTACGAGCAGTACTTC; CDR3aa: CASSFTGTTSYEQYF
d_gene: NA; len: 12; j_gene: TRBJ1-1; abundance: once; v_gene: TRBV6-6; CDR3nt: TGTGCCAGCAGTTACGGGGGCTTTGAAGCTTTCTTT; CDR3aa: CASSYGGFEAFF
d_gene: TRBD2; len: 15; j_gene: TRBJ2-3; abundance: NA; v_gene: TRBV7-8; CDR3nt: TGTGCCAGCAGCCCAACTAGCGGGTGGGGGGATACGCAGTATTTT; CDR3aa: CASSPTSGWGDTQYF
d_gene: TRBD2; len: 14; j_gene: TRBJ2-2; abundance: NA; v_gene: TRBV5-1; CDR3nt: TGCGCCAGCAGCTTGGGGCGGGAGTTCGGGGAGCTGTTTTTT; CDR3aa: CASSLGREFGELFF
d_gene: TRBD1; len: 14; j_gene: TRBJ2-3; abundance: NA; v_gene: TRBV6-1; CDR3nt: TGTGCCACCCTGGACAGGGGGCGAGGTGATACGCAGTATTTT; CDR3aa: CATLDRGRGDTQYF
d_gene: TRBD1; len: 15; j_gene: TRBJ2-5; abundance: NA; v_gene: TRBV5-4; CDR3nt: TGTGCCAGCAGCTTGGAAGTCAGGGGGTCGGAGACCCAGTACTTC; CDR3aa: CASSLEVRGSETQYF
d_gene: NA; len: 15; j_gene: TRBJ2-1; abundance: NA; v_gene: TRBV7-9; CDR3nt: TGTGCCAGCACCATAGAAAAGGGGTCCTACAATGAGCAGTTCTTC; CDR3aa: CASTIEKGSYNEQFF
d_gene: NA; len: 13; j_gene: TRBJ1-5; abundance: NA; v_gene: TRBV19; CDR3nt: TGTGCCAGTAGGACAAGAGGAGGGCAGCCCCAGCATTTT; CDR3aa: CASRTRGGQPQHF
d_gene: NA; len: 13; j_gene: TRBJ1-1; abundance: few; v_gene: TRBV11-2; CDR3nt: TGTGCCAGCAGCCGCAGGGCGAACACTGAAGCTTTCTTT; CDR3aa: CASSRRANTEAFF
d_gene: NA; len: 13; j_gene: TRBJ1-5; abundance: NA; v_gene: TRBV29-1; CDR3nt: TGCAGCGTTGGGTCAGGGGTTGGACAGCCCCAGCATTTT; CDR3aa: CSVGSGVGQPQHF
d_gene: TRBD1; len: 15; j_gene: TRBJ1-1; abundance: NA; v_gene: TRBV2; CDR3nt: TGTGCCAGCAGTGATCCGCCAGGGGGCAGGACTGAAGCTTTCTTT; CDR3aa: CASSDPPGGRTEAFF
d_gene: TRBD1; len: 13; j_gene: TRBJ1-2; abundance: once; v_gene: TRBV6-1; CDR3nt: TGTGCCAGCAGCGGGACAGGGGTTATGGACTACACCTTC; CDR3aa: CASSGTGVMDYTF
d_gene: NA; len: 15; j_gene: TRBJ2-3; abundance: NA; v_gene: TRBV11-2; CDR3nt: TGTGCCAGCAGCTCGGTAGCGTTTAGCACAGATACGCAGTATTTT; CDR3aa: CASSSVAFSTDTQYF
d_gene: NA; len: 12; j_gene: TRBJ1-5; abundance: NA; v_gene: TRBV9; CDR3nt: TGTGCCAGCAGCTCGGGAGGAGGGCCCCAGCATTTT; CDR3aa: CASSSGGGPQHF
d_gene: NA; len: 12; j_gene: TRBJ1-2; abundance: few; v_gene: TRBV2; CDR3nt: TGTGCCAGCAGCCCGACAGTCTATGGCTACACCTTC; CDR3aa: CASSPTVYGYTF
d_gene: NA; len: 17; j_gene: TRBJ2-5; abundance: NA; v_gene: TRBV7-6; CDR3nt: TGTGCCAGCAGCTTTGTATTTCGACTAACCGATCAAGAGATCCAGTACTTC; CDR3aa: CASSFVFRLTDQEIQYF
d_gene: NA; len: 13; j_gene: TRBJ1-1; abundance: few; v_gene: TRBV11-1; CDR3nt: TGTGCCAGCAGCCTCTCCCCCCAGGGAAAAGCTTTCTTT; CDR3aa: CASSLSPQGKAFF
d_gene: NA; len: 14; j_gene: TRBJ2-2; abundance: NA; v_gene: TRBV5-1; CDR3nt: TGCGCCAGCAGCTCAATACAGGGCCCCGGGGAGCTGTTTTTT; CDR3aa: CASSSIQGPGELFF
d_gene: NA; len: 18; j_gene: TRBJ2-5; abundance: NA; v_gene: TRBV4-1; CDR3nt: TGCGCCAGCAGCCAAGCCATCCCTGGGCAGGGAGGAGTGGAGACCCAGTACTTC; CDR3aa: CASSQAIPGQGGVETQYF
d_gene: TRBD1; len: 13; j_gene: TRBJ1-2; abundance: NA; v_gene: TRBV6-6; CDR3nt: TGTGCCAGCGGCACAGGGGGCGCGTATGGCTACACCTTC; CDR3aa: CASGTGGAYGYTF
d_gene: TRBD2; len: 18; j_gene: TRBJ2-7; abundance: NA; v_gene: TRBV19; CDR3nt: TGTGCCAGTAGTATAGAACTTATCGGACTAGCGGGGACCTACGAGCAGTACTTC; CDR3aa: CASSIELIGLAGTYEQYF
d_gene: NA; len: 13; j_gene: TRBJ2-1; abundance: NA; v_gene: TRBV11-3; CDR3nt: TGTGCCAGCAGCTCCAGCGACGAGAATGAGCAGTTCTTC; CDR3aa: CASSSSDENEQFF
d_gene: TRBD2; len: 17; j_gene: TRBJ2-2; abundance: few; v_gene: TRBV7-6; CDR3nt: TGTGCCAGCAGCTCTAGCGGGGGAAACTCCGGCACCGGGGAGCTGTTTTTT; CDR3aa: CASSSSGGNSGTGELFF
d_gene: NA; len: 16; j_gene: TRBJ1-2; abundance: NA; v_gene: TRBV4-1; CDR3nt: TGCGCCAGCAGCCAAGAATGGGACACAAGCATCTATGGCTACACCTTC; CDR3aa: CASSQEWDTSIYGYTF
d_gene: TRBD1; len: 13; j_gene: TRBJ1-1; abundance: NA; v_gene: TRBV28; CDR3nt: TGTGCCAGCAGCACAGACAGGGGGGGTGAAGCTTTCTTT; CDR3aa: CASSTDRGGEAFF
d_gene: NA; len: 13; j_gene: TRBJ2-1; abundance: NA; v_gene: TRBV7-3; CDR3nt: TGTGCCAGCAGCCCCCGCGCCGAAAATGAGCAGTTCTTC; CDR3aa: CASSPRAENEQFF
d_gene: NA; len: 15; j_gene: TRBJ1-2; abundance: NA; v_gene: TRBV5-5; CDR3nt: TGTGCCAGCAGCCCAATAACAGGTCACACCGGTGGCTACACCTTC; CDR3aa: CASSPITGHTGGYTF
d_gene: TRBD2; len: 17; j_gene: TRBJ2-3; abundance: NA; v_gene: TRBV27; CDR3nt: TGTGCCAGCAGTACCGGGACTAGCGGGATGAGCGCAGATACGCAGTATTTT; CDR3aa: CASSTGTSGMSADTQYF
d_gene: TRBD2; len: 14; j_gene: TRBJ2-7; abundance: NA; v_gene: TRBV28; CDR3nt: TGTGCCAGCAGTCCCCGGACTAGCGACCGCGAGCAGTACTTC; CDR3aa: CASSPRTSDREQYF